This T cell receptor beta chain was captured in a study of cytomegalovirus exposure and HLA in healthy donors. Study background: Researchers previously reported finding 90 million to 130 million unique TCR beta sequences from approximately 200 million T cells. When 398 donors were genotyped, approximately 80% of them were found to fall in the Caucasian-associated ancestry cluster. Study-wide results and limits: In presence/absence analyses, roughly uniform sequencing depth across donors was assumed. In a later analysis, TCR beta V- and J-gene trimming showed a link to a missense DCLRE1C variant.

Researchers ran the PCR with 60 Vbeta and 13 Jbeta primers. Some clones are missing from TCRdb's copy, which holds only in-frame ones; the method was immunoSEQ multiplex PCR. Of approximately 33,000 clones listed, nearly 55% are singletons. V lost 1 base and J lost 8, with 11 bases in between. In germline, CDR1 is GTSNPN, CDR2 SVGIG (reference sequence). The CDR3 sequence is 12 residues long. As to this clone: Antigen: not known.

The genes are TRBV30 and TRBJ1-2; TRBD1 might be the D (6 bases). Sequencing input: PBMCs. The receptor's source is a woman in her forties in good health and CMV-seropositive. In DNA, the CDR3 is TGTGCCTGGAGTGCAAGGGGGAAGGGCTACACCTTC. This codes for CAWSARGKGYTF.